This T cell receptor beta chain is drawn from a study of early T cells in non-severe SARS-CoV-2 infection. In the study overall: Chains were not paired, and sequencing was done on bulk RNA from unsorted whole blood. Regarding the study as a whole: Using VDJdb, the matching emphasized anti-spike CD8 responses while missing private and CD4 specificities.

This clonotype was detected only a few times. Its target is unknown. The CDR3 consists of 14 residues. V was clipped by 4 bases and J by 4 bases, with 13 bases between them. CDR1 is SGHAT and CDR2 is FQNNGV in the germline V gene. The protocol attached unique molecular identifiers to individual cDNA molecules. TCRdb re-called the 5' RACE reads through MiXCR, storing one row per CDR3 protein. The repertoire consists of about 50,000 distinct CDR3 sequences, with about a tenth occurring once and the leading ten covering roughly 5.5%. The V call is TRBV11-2, the J call TRBJ1-2, with no clear D. The sample in question was whole blood, obtained at baseline. The receptor was isolated from an adult who was a healthcare worker with PCR-confirmed SARS-CoV-2 infection or an uninfected control (not recorded which). The CDR3: CASSSIRVGYGYTF. The CDR3 coding sequence is TGTGCCAGCAGCTCAATACGCGTAGGCTATGGCTACACCTTC.